The present T cell receptor beta chain was sequenced within a study of regulatory T cells in long-lasting Graves disease. Study conclusions and caveats: Between persistent patients, thousands of public clonotypes were shared, exceeding the roughly 1,000 shared between new patients.

V was pared by 3 bases and J by 3 bases, with 3 bases of the junction left unmatched. This CDR3 region has 14 residues. The germline CDR1 and CDR2 sequences are SGHDT and YYEEEE. Time point specified: newly diagnosed GD, antithyroid drugs for less than 3 months. Isolated PBMC RNA provided the starting material for the TCR library. Many counts were recorded for this clonotype. Its antigen is currently unknown. To make TCR beta libraries, researchers used iRepertoire HTBI primers and Arm-PCR of CDR3 regions. MiXCR, applied by TCRdb to the multiplex PCR reads, yields one record per CDR3 protein. The data hold roughly 400,000 distinct CDR3 sequences, with around 15% observed a single time. Another study also made use of these data, one on T cells in Graves' hyperthyroidism and ophthalmopathy.

The sequencing here drew on peripheral blood mononuclear cells (PBMCs), taken at new diagnosis, from a patient treated with antithyroid drugs. This receptor was identified in a woman aged 18-29 years with Graves disease. The rearrangement links TRBV5-6 to TRBJ1-2, with TRBD1 identical over 9 bases. CDR3 amino acids: CASSSGQGHYGYTF. The CDR3, as DNA: TGTGCCAGCAGCTCCGGACAGGGGCACTATGGCTACACCTTC.